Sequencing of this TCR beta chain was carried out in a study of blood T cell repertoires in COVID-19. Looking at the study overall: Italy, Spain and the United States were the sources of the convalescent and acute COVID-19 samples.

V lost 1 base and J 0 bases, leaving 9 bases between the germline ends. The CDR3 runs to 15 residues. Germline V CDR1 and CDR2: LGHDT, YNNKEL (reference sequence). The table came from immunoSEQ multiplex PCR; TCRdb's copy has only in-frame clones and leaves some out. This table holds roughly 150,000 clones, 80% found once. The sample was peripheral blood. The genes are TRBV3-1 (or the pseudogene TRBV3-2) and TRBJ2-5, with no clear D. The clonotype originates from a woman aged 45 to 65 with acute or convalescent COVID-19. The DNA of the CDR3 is TGTGCCAGCAGCCAAGCCCAGGTAAACCAAGAGACCCAGTACTTC. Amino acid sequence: CASSQAQVNQETQYF.